This entry features one T cell receptor beta chain sequence. The data stem from a study of siplizumab effects on memory and regulatory T cells. Only in-frame clones appear in the TCRdb table, and some are missing; sequencing was by immunoSEQ multiplex PCR. The data contain some 100,000 clones, 75% to 95% of them seen just once; the ten biggest clones take up about 2.4%. Germline assignment: CDR1 MNHEY and CDR2 SVGAGI. V dropped 6 bases and J dropped 3 bases, with 14 bases sitting between them. The CDR3 extends over 14 amino acids. The sequence was collected from a human donor in good health. Some clones in this sample may be carry-over from other donors' samples. The sample was CD4+ T cells sorted from blood. This chain uses TRBV6-5 with TRBJ1-1; unclear D gene. The DNA for the CDR3 is TGTGCCAGCAGCCGCCGGCAAATTGACACTGAAGCTTTCTTT. This codes for CASSRRQIDTEAFF.